This is a list of T cell receptor beta chains from one sample in a study of blood T cells in healthy people across ages. Via MiXCR, TCRdb re-called the 5' RACE reads, giving one row per CDR3 protein. Among some 760,000 distinct CDR3 sequences listed, 20% to 25% were seen once. A further study also used this sample, focusing on T cells of mothers and their children.

The sequenced sample was blood. The receptors shown here come from a boy aged 5-17 years in good health. CDR3s include the opening cysteine and the closing phenylalanine or tryptophan. The D gene is left open where the match is weak. Clone size appears in some rows only: once, few, many, or a class for an expanded clone.

TRBV25-1,few,-,TRBJ1-5,CASSEGGARSNQPQHF,TGTGCCAGCAGTGAGGGAGGGGCGAGAAGCAATCAGCCCCAGCATTTT
TRBV29-1,-,-,TRBJ1-2,CTTRGADYGYTF,TGCACCACCCGTGGGGCGGACTATGGCTACACCTTC
TRBV7-9,few,TRBD2,TRBJ2-7,CASSQKGTSGPYEQYF,TGTGCCAGCAGCCAAAAAGGGACTAGCGGACCCTACGAGCAGTACTTC
TRBV9,few,TRBD2,TRBJ2-1,CASSPLTSGGGEQFF,TGTGCCAGCAGCCCCTTGACTAGCGGGGGGGGTGAGCAGTTCTTC
TRBV6-5,-,TRBD1,TRBJ2-2,CASSSSGQGPNTGELFF,TGTGCCAGCAGTTCGTCGGGACAGGGCCCGAACACCGGGGAGCTGTTTTTT
TRBV7-9,-,-,TRBJ2-5,CASSPSVTETQYF,TGTGCCAGCAGCCCCTCGGTGACGGAGACCCAGTACTTC
TRBV20-1,few,TRBD2,TRBJ2-1,CSARDLFWEGPSLSYNEQFF,TGCAGTGCTAGAGATCTTTTTTGGGAGGGCCCTTCTCTTTCCTACAATGAGCAGTTCTTC
TRBV2,-,TRBD1,TRBJ1-2,CASSDGGQPHGYTF,TGTGCCAGCAGTGACGGGGGACAGCCTCATGGCTACACCTTC
TRBV20-1,-,TRBD1,TRBJ1-4,CSAPDRGGEKLFF,TGCAGTGCCCCGGACAGGGGTGGGGAAAAACTGTTTTTT
TRBV29-1,-,-,TRBJ1-3,CSVGKDSGNTIYF,TGCAGCGTTGGAAAGGACTCTGGAAACACCATATATTTT
TRBV4-2,-,TRBD2,TRBJ2-1,CASSPTSGRHNEQFF,TGTGCCAGCTCTCCAACTAGCGGGAGACACAATGAGCAGTTCTTC
TRBV29-1,-,-,TRBJ1-4,CSVYRDEKLFF,TGCAGCGTGTACAGGGATGAAAAACTGTTTTTT
TRBV5-6,few,TRBD1,TRBJ2-5,CASSLVLRDRETQYF,TGTGCCAGCAGCTTGGTGTTGAGGGACAGAGAGACCCAGTACTTC
TRBV28,-,TRBD1,TRBJ2-1,CASSWSRQGAYEQFF,TGTGCCAGCAGTTGGTCGCGACAGGGGGCTTATGAGCAGTTCTTC
TRBV3-1,-,-,TRBJ1-1,CASSHWEPSEAFF,TGTGCCAGCAGCCATTGGGAGCCTTCCGAAGCTTTCTTT
TRBV6-5,-,-,TRBJ2-3,CASSRGWAGMDTQYF,TGTGCCAGCAGCAGGGGGTGGGCGGGGATGGATACGCAGTATTTT
TRBV7-2,-,-,TRBJ2-1,CASSFLTERQFF,TGTGCCAGCAGCTTCCTTACCGAGAGGCAGTTCTTC
TRBV20-1,-,-,TRBJ1-1,CSARLAYTEAFF,TGCAGTGCTAGGTTGGCCTACACTGAAGCTTTCTTT
TRBV4-3,few,TRBD1,TRBJ2-3,CASSQEGQGTDTQYF,TGCGCCAGCAGCCAAGAGGGACAGGGAACAGATACGCAGTATTTT
TRBV7-9,-,-,TRBJ2-1,CASSNSDPALFF,TGTGCCAGCAGCAATAGTGACCCAGCTCTCTTCTTC
TRBV20-1,-,TRBD2,TRBJ2-5,CSARGTSGGDQETQYF,TGCAGTGCTAGAGGAACTAGCGGGGGGGACCAAGAGACCCAGTACTTC
TRBV6-6,few,-,TRBJ1-5,CAARTDSNQPQHF,TGTGCCGCCCGGACAGATAGCAATCAGCCCCAGCATTTT
TRBV5-5,-,-,TRBJ2-1,CASSLDNNEQFF,TGTGCCAGCAGCTTGGATAACAATGAGCAGTTCTTC
TRBV4-1,-,-,TRBJ2-7,CASSHGTVAYEQYF,TGCGCCAGCAGCCACGGGACTGTAGCCTACGAGCAGTACTTC
TRBV29-1,-,-,TRBJ1-1,CSVPRRGRTINTEAFF,TGCAGCGTTCCTCGACGAGGACGGACCATAAACACTGAAGCTTTCTTT
TRBV19,-,-,TRBJ1-2,CASSKRQYGYTF,TGTGCCAGTAGTAAACGACAGTATGGCTACACCTTC
TRBV12-3/TRBV12-4,few,-,TRBJ2-2,CASSLQLGPGELFF,TGTGCCAGCAGTTTACAGCTGGGGCCCGGGGAGCTGTTTTTT
TRBV3-1,few,-,TRBJ1-5,CASSQDHGIPNQPQHF,TGTGCCAGCAGCCAAGATCATGGGATTCCCAATCAGCCCCAGCATTTT
TRBV18,-,-,TRBJ1-4,CASSPLGAVYEKLFF,TGTGCCAGCTCTCCACTGGGGGCAGTGTATGAAAAACTGTTTTTT
TRBV10-3,few,-,TRBJ2-1,CAIRRTGDEQFF,TGTGCCATCAGGCGGACTGGGGATGAGCAGTTCTTC
TRBV18,few,TRBD1,TRBJ1-2,CASSQGQDYGYTF,TGTGCCAGCTCACAGGGACAGGACTATGGCTACACCTTC
TRBV12-3/TRBV12-4,-,-,TRBJ1-2,CASSLTLEYGYTF,TGTGCCAGCAGTTTGACCCTGGAGTATGGCTACACCTTC
TRBV28,-,TRBD1,TRBJ2-7,CASSGQGLGDEQYF,TGTGCCAGCAGTGGACAGGGCCTAGGGGACGAGCAGTACTTC
TRBV20-1,few,TRBD1,TRBJ2-7,CRPHWTGTYEQYF,TGCAGGCCTCATTGGACAGGGACCTACGAGCAGTACTTC
TRBV28,-,-,TRBJ2-4,CASQFQLTKNIQYF,TGTGCCAGTCAATTCCAGTTGACCAAAAACATTCAGTACTTC
TRBV20-1,few,TRBD2,TRBJ2-5,CSARDLLAEETQYF,TGCAGTGCTAGAGACCTCCTAGCGGAAGAGACCCAGTACTTC
TRBV14,-,-,TRBJ2-5,CASSHFVRDTETQYF,TGTGCCAGCAGCCATTTTGTCCGGGACACGGAGACCCAGTACTTC
TRBV5-1,-,-,TRBJ2-5,CASSEDLAETQYF,TGCGCCAGCAGCGAGGATCTAGCGGAGACCCAGTACTTC
TRBV4-3,-,TRBD1,TRBJ2-7,CASSQLYGTASYEQYF,TGCGCCAGCAGCCAGTTGTACGGGACAGCCTCCTACGAGCAGTACTTC
TRBV4-2,-,TRBD1,TRBJ1-4,CASSQGQGALGEKLFF,TGTGCCAGCAGCCAGGGACAGGGGGCCCTTGGAGAAAAACTGTTTTTT
TRBV7-2,-,-,TRBJ2-7,CASSFTRAYEQYF,TGTGCCAGCAGCTTCACCCGGGCCTACGAGCAGTACTTC
TRBV20-1,few,TRBD2,TRBJ2-1,CSARTAGAYNEQFF,TGCAGTGCTAGAACGGCGGGAGCTTACAATGAGCAGTTCTTC
TRBV29-1,few,-,TRBJ2-4,CSAAPVGGPGNIQYF,TGCAGCGCCGCCCCGGTGGGGGGCCCGGGTAACATTCAGTACTTC
TRBV6-5,-,-,TRBJ2-7,CASSYVGRRYEQYF,TGTGCCAGCAGTTACGTGGGCAGGAGATACGAGCAGTACTTC
TRBV29-1,-,-,TRBJ2-3,CSVSTRHTDTQYF,TGCAGCGTTTCGACCAGACACACAGATACGCAGTATTTT
TRBV7-9,-,-,TRBJ2-5,CASSWERQETQYF,TGTGCCAGCAGCTGGGAAAGGCAAGAGACCCAGTACTTC
TRBV12-3/TRBV12-4,few,-,TRBJ2-2,CASSFSLGGSGELFF,TGTGCCAGCAGTTTCTCCCTTGGGGGATCCGGGGAGCTGTTTTTT
TRBV29-1,few,-,TRBJ2-1,CSVGGLDTVFEQFF,TGCAGCGTTGGAGGTTTGGACACAGTCTTTGAGCAGTTCTTC
TRBV9,few,-,TRBJ1-4,CASSVGVGEKLFF,TGTGCCAGCAGCGTAGGGGTTGGTGAAAAACTGTTTTTT
TRBV4-1,-,-,TRBJ1-4,CASSQDPGGQTKATDEKLFF,TGCGCCAGCAGCCAAGACCCGGGCGGGCAGACAAAGGCAACTGATGAAAAACTGTTTTTT
TRBV18,-,TRBD1,TRBJ2-7,CASSPWTGDEQYF,TGTGCCAGCTCACCCTGGACAGGGGATGAGCAGTACTTC
TRBV25-1,few,TRBD1,TRBJ1-1,CASSEWQGAGAEAFF,TGTGCCAGCAGTGAATGGCAGGGGGCAGGTGCTGAAGCTTTCTTT
TRBV27,-,-,TRBJ1-2,CASSPEVNNCGYTF,TGTGCCAGCAGTCCGGAGGTCAATAACTGTGGCTACACCTTC
TRBV7-9,-,TRBD2,TRBJ2-7,CASGTGTSNLHPYEQYF,TGTGCCAGCGGAACCGGGACTAGCAATCTCCACCCCTACGAGCAGTACTTC
TRBV6-5,-,-,TRBJ1-1,CASSLKPTTEAFF,TGTGCCAGCAGTTTGAAACCTACCACTGAAGCTTTCTTT
TRBV27,once,-,TRBJ2-7,CASSLYKGPWYEQYF,TGTGCCAGCAGTTTATATAAGGGCCCGTGGTACGAGCAGTACTTC
TRBV2,few,-,TRBJ2-1,CASTVGNEQFF,TGTGCCAGCACCGTCGGCAATGAGCAGTTCTTC
TRBV11-2,few,TRBD1,TRBJ2-4,CASSLVTGGNIQYF,TGTGCCAGCAGCTTAGTTACAGGGGGAAACATTCAGTACTTC
TRBV10-3,-,-,TRBJ2-5,CAPYICGKPEETQYF,-
TRBV4-3,few,TRBD1,TRBJ1-5,CASSQALGQGDRAQHF,TGCGCCAGCAGCCAGGCTCTTGGACAGGGGGATAGGGCCCAGCATTTT